This T cell receptor beta chain was found in a study of radiotherapy plus CTLA-4 blockade in lung cancer. Repertoires were generated with immunoSEQ multiplex PCR, while TCRdb's copy carries only in-frame clones and drops some. In the table there are 57,000 or so clones, about 72% of which are singletons. V was shortened by 3 bases and J by 4 bases, with 9 bases between the two germline ends. Germline V gene sequence: CDR1 KGHSH, CDR2 LQKENI. This CDR3 spans 13 amino acids. The V gene is TRBV18, the J gene TRBJ1-1; D call uncertain. The sequencing here drew on peripheral blood, taken from a patient treated with radiotherapy plus ipilimumab. This clonotype was obtained from a human donor with non-small cell lung cancer who had a complete response to radiotherapy plus ipilimumab. The CDR3 sequence is CASSPGGFTEAFF. CDR3 nucleotide sequence: TGTGCCAGCTCACCGGGAGGGTTCACTGAAGCTTTCTTT.